A single sample gave rise to the 23 T cell receptor beta chains below, sequenced in a study of blood T cells in healthy people across ages. It was with a sample-barcoded 5' primer and a J-beta primer mix that a second PCR of roughly 7 to 12 cycles was run. TCRdb processed the 5' RACE reads anew with MiXCR; each CDR3 protein has one entry. The sample has 660,000 or so distinct CDR3 sequences; roughly three fifths are singletons. The sample was blood. The receptors here all came from a man in his 60s in good health.

This chain uses TRBV20-1 with TRBJ2-1; 9 nucleotides align to TRBD1. The CDR3 extends over 13 amino acids. V lost 6 bases to trimming and J lost 5 bases; unmatched junction nucleotides: 5. Looked up from germline, CDR1 is DFQATT and CDR2 is SNEGSKA (reference sequence). CDR3 in amino acids: CSAWTGVNNEQFF. DNA of the CDR3: TGCAGTGCCTGGACAGGGGTAAACAATGAGCAGTTCTTC.

The chain recombines TRBV5-1 with TRBJ2-1, with 8 positions matching TRBD2. This CDR3 is 14 amino acids long. Germline lookup yields CDR1 SGHRS and CDR2 YFSETQ. V lost 6 bases and J lost 5; bases outside the gene matches: 7. The CDR3, as DNA: TGCGCCAGCAACCCCAGCGGGGGAAACAATGAGCAGTTCTTC. It specifies CASNPSGGNNEQFF.

This chain joins TRBV20-1 and TRBJ2-5; D uncertain. CDR3 length equals 12 residues. The V end lost 3 bases, the J end lost 5 bases, and 10 bases lay between the germline ends. Germline V gives CDR1 DFQATT, CDR2 SNEGSKA (reference sequence). The CDR3 is CSASQKGETQYF. CDR3 DNA: TGCAGTGCTAGTCAAAAAGGGGAGACCCAGTACTTC.

The chain employs TRBV7-2 and TRBJ1-2; D might be TRBD1 (5 bases). The germline V gene encodes CDR1 SGHTA and CDR2 FQGNSA. The CDR3 sequence is 15 residues long. Trimming pared 5 bases from V and 2 bases from J, leaving 15 bases between. Here the CDR3 reads CASSRLGRENYGYTF. The CDR3 coding sequence is TGTGCCAGCAGCCGCCTGGGCAGGGAAAACTATGGCTACACCTTC. Looking up the rest from reference TRBV7-2 and TRBJ1-2 gives the full variable domain: GAGVSQSPSNKVTEKGKDVELRCDPISGHTALYWYRQSLGQGLEFLIYFQGNSAPDKSGLPSDRFSAERTGGSVSTLTIQRTQQEDSAVYLCASSRLGRENYGYTFGSGTRLTVV.

This clonotype was seen a handful of times. This chain's CDR3 is CASSPGGGGGYTF. CDR3 nucleotide sequence: TGTGCCAGCAGCCCCGGCGGCGGAGGTGGCTACACCTTC. This chain connects TRBV7-9 to TRBJ1-2, with unresolved D. CDR1 SEHNR and CDR2 FQNEAQ come from the germline V gene (reference sequence). The CDR3 length is 13 residues. V was trimmed by 5 bases and J by 7 bases, leaving 14 bases between them.

The chain carries TRBV5-1 and TRBJ1-2; tentatively, D is TRBD1 (6 bases). In germline, CDR1 is SGHRS, CDR2 YFSETQ. Trimming removed 1 base from V and 4 bases from J, with 23 bases in between. CDR3 length: 18 amino acids. The DNA for the CDR3 is TGCGCCAGCAGCTTGTTCCTCGGCCGCGCCAGGGGTGTCTATGGCTACACCTTC. This translates into CASSLFLGRARGVYGYTF. The full variable domain, in which reference TRBV5-1 and TRBJ1-2 provide the parts outside the CDR3, is KAGVTQTPRYLIKTRGQQVTLSCSPISGHRSVSWYQQTPGQGLQFLFEYFSETQRNKGNFPGRFSGRQFSNSRSEMNVSTLELGDSALYLCASSLFLGRARGVYGYTFGSGTRLTVV.

The rearrangement uses TRBV7-9 and TRBJ2-7, with D uncertain. V dropped 7 bases and J dropped 5 bases, with 15 bases sitting between them. Looked up from germline, CDR1 is SEHNR and CDR2 is FQNEAQ (reference sequence). This CDR3 has 13 residues. CDR3 in amino acids: CASMRHGRDEQYF. The CDR3 DNA sequence: TGTGCCAGCATGCGACACGGACGGGACGAGCAGTACTTC.

The V gene is TRBV7-2, the J gene TRBJ2-7; 10 bases fit TRBD2. TRBJ2-5 explains the end of the DNA better; the J call may be wrong. The length of the CDR3 is 20 residues. Germline CDR1 SGHTA, CDR2 FQGNSA. CDR3 sequence: CASSLRWGLPSGGKRETQYF. The CDR3 DNA sequence: TGTGCCAGCAGCTTACGGTGGGGGCTGCCTAGCGGGGGAAAGCGAGAGACCCAGTACTTC.

On this clonotype itself: One end of the junction does not line up with germline, which may come from a read error. The chain is built from TRBV7-9 and TRBJ2-2; TRBD2 is a possible D gene (5 bases). The CDR3 spans 15 residues. Germline loops: CDR1 SEHNR, CDR2 FQNEAQ (reference sequence). This chain's CDR3 is CASILRESGTGEPFF. CDR3 sequence (DNA): TGTGCCAGCATCCTCCGAGAAAGCGGCACCGGGGAGCCGTTTTTC.

This sequence joins TRBV24-1 and TRBJ2-3; the D gene is possibly TRBD1 (6 bases). Germline lookup yields CDR1 KGHDR and CDR2 SFDVKD. Trimming shortened V by 4 bases and J by 1 base, and 11 bases separated the two germline ends. The CDR3 spans 15 residues. CDR3 sequence (DNA): TGTGCCACCAGTGAAACGACAGGACGCACAGATACGCAGTATTTT. Protein: CATSETTGRTDTQYF.

There are a few counts of this clonotype. The chain recombines TRBV14 with TRBJ1-2; D unresolved. Per the germline V gene, CDR1 is SGHDN and CDR2 is FVKESK. The V and J ends lost 1 base and 12 bases respectively, with 15 bases between them. This CDR3 is built from 13 residues. The CDR3 DNA reads TGTGCCAGCAGCCAAGGGGCCAGGCCTATGCACACCTTC. Translating gives CASSQGARPMHTF.

CDR3 loop: CASSQDYFSGFEQYF. The CDR3 region has the DNA TGTGCCAGCAGCCAAGACTATTTTTCGGGGTTCGAGCAGTACTTC. The chain uses TRBV3-1 and TRBJ2-5; a possible D gene is TRBD2 (5 bases). TRBJ2-7 explains the end of the DNA better; the J call may be wrong. The CDR3 length is 15 residues. Germline V lookup: CDR1 LGHDT, CDR2 YNNKEL (reference sequence).

DNA for the CDR3: TGTGCCAGCAGTTTAGCACAAGGACGTCGGGAGCAGTTCTTC. Protein sequence: CASSLAQGRREQFF. This sequence joins TRBV12-3 or TRBV12-4 and TRBJ2-1; the D is unclear. Trimming removed 0 bases from V and 10 bases from J, with 13 bases in between. There are 14 residues in the CDR3.

This clonotype appeared a single time. The rearrangement links TRBV12-3 or TRBV12-4 to TRBJ2-6, with TRBD1 as a possible D gene (6 bases). This CDR3 region has 14 residues. V lost 2 bases to trimming and J lost 8 bases, with 10 bases between them. CDR3 bases: TGTGCCAGCAGTTTATCCAGGGGTCCCAACGTCCTGACTTTC. It codes for CASSLSRGPNVLTF.

As to this clonotype: This may be a read error: a much more frequent sequence differs by one nucleotide. V is TRBV29-1 and J is TRBJ2-5; D possibly matches TRBD1 or TRBD2 (5 bases each). Germline lookup yields CDR1 SQVTM and CDR2 ANQGSEA. This CDR3 is built from 12 residues. V lost 7 bases and J 11 bases, leaving 20 bases between the germline ends. CDR3 loop: CSGWDPKFEQYF. The DNA for the CDR3 is TGCAGCGGCTGGGACCCGAAGTTTGAGCAGTACTTC.

The chain couples TRBV3-1 to TRBJ2-2; the D gene could be TRBD1 or TRBD2 (5 bases each). Trimming left V 0 bases short and J 5 bases short, with 7 bases between. From germline, CDR1 is LGHDT and CDR2 YNNKEL (reference sequence). CDR3 length equals 14 residues. In nucleotides, the CDR3 is TGTGCCAGCAGCCAAGATGAGGGGACCGGGGAGCTGTTTTTT. Encoded protein: CASSQDEGTGELFF.

This chain links TRBV6-2 or TRBV6-3 with TRBJ2-7, with D unresolved. The CDR3 runs to 11 residues. V gave up 7 bases and J gave up 2 bases, with 6 bases separating them. Per germline, CDR1 MNHEY and CDR2 SVGEGT. This CDR3 is CASKDPYEQYF. The CDR3 DNA reads TGTGCCAGCAAGGATCCCTACGAGCAGTACTTC.

The chain joins TRBV7-8 to TRBJ2-1; 9 nucleotides line up with TRBD1. V lost 4 bases and J lost 6; bases outside the gene matches: 7. CDR3 length equals 15 residues. From germline, CDR1 is SGHVS and CDR2 FQNEAQ. The chain's CDR3 is CASSYYRGPFNEQFF. CDR3 sequence (DNA): TGTGCCAGCAGCTATTACAGGGGGCCCTTCAATGAGCAGTTCTTC.

The chain employs TRBV27 and TRBJ1-2; D is undetermined. The V gene lost 5 bases and the J gene lost 4 bases, with 14 bases spanning the gap. The CDR3 has 14 residues. Germline loops: CDR1 MNHEY, CDR2 SMNVEV (reference sequence). The chain's CDR3 is CASSVEGIGYGYTF. The CDR3 nucleotides read TGTGCCAGCAGTGTAGAAGGGATCGGCTATGGCTACACCTTC.

This rearrangement joins TRBV29-1 to TRBJ2-5; D is unclear. TRBJ2-7 matches the DNA end more closely, so the J call is doubtful. Germline V gene sequence: CDR1 SQVTM, CDR2 ANQGSEA. CDR3 length: 12 residues. The CDR3, as DNA: TGCAGCGTCCGGCGGACGGCAGGCGAGCAGTACTTC. Protein sequence: CSVRRTAGEQYF.

This rearrangement joins TRBV11-2 to TRBJ1-1; D gene ambiguous. Looked up from germline, CDR1 is SGHAT and CDR2 is FQNNGV. Between the trimmed V and J ends, which lost 4 bases and 2 bases, there was a span of 11 bases. The CDR3 runs to 14 residues. The CDR3 reads CASSSLGRNTEAFF. The CDR3 nucleotides read TGTGCCAGCAGCTCTCTGGGCCGAAACACTGAAGCTTTCTTT.

The J gene is TRBJ1-1, the V gene TRBV7-8; D is possibly TRBD1 (5 bases). The CDR3 runs 14 residues. Germline-derived CDR1 and CDR2 are SGHVS and FQNEAQ. Trimming removed 5 bases from V and 3 bases from J, with 13 bases in between. The CDR3 region is CASSEGLPYTEAFF. The CDR3 nucleotides are TGTGCCAGCAGCGAGGGGCTCCCCTACACTGAAGCTTTCTTT.

The chain carries TRBV20-1 and TRBJ2-1, with 7 bases aligning to TRBD1. CDR3 length equals 16 residues. V trimming: 0 bases; J trimming: 6 bases; junction bases outside the gene matches: 11. From germline, CDR1 is DFQATT and CDR2 SNEGSKA (reference sequence). In DNA, the CDR3 is TGCAGTGCTAGAGATTGGAGACAGGGTTCCGGCAATGAGCAGTTCTTC. Its translation: CSARDWRQGSGNEQFF.